This TCR beta chain is drawn from a study of blood T cell repertoires in COVID-19. In this sample, this clone turned up a few times. The germline V gene has CDR1 LGHNA and CDR2 YSLEER. The CDR3 spans 14 residues. V gave up 0 bases and J gave up 0 bases, with 6 bases separating them. Some clones are missing from TCRdb's copy, which holds only in-frame ones; the method was immunoSEQ multiplex PCR. The data hold under 85,000 clones, with over 80% observed a single time. The clonotype originates from a man aged 45-60 years with acute or convalescent COVID-19. This chain links TRBV4-3 with TRBJ2-7, with unresolved D. Sequenced material: peripheral blood. The CDR3 region has the DNA TGCGCCAGCAGCCAAGATCCTAGCTCCTACGAGCAGTACTTC. It translates to CASSQDPSSYEQYF.